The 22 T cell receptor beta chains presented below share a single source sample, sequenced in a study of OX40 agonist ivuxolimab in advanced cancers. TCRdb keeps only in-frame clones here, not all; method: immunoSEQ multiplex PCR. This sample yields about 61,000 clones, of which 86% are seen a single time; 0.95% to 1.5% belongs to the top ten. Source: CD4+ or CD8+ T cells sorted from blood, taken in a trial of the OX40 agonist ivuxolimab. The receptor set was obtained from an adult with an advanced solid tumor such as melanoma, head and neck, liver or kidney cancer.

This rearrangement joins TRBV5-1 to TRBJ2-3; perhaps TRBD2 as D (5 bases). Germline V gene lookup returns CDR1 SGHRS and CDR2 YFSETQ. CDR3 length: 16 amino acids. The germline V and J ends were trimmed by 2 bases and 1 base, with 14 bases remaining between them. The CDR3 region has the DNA TGCGCCAGCAGCTTTTCCAGCGGTTATGGCACAGATACGCAGTATTTT. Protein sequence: CASSFSSGYGTDTQYF.

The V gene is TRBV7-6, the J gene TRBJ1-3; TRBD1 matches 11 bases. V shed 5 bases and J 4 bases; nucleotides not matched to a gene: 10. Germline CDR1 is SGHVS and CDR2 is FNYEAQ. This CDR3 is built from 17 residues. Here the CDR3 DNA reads TGTGCCAGCAGCCCTGGGACAGGGGGGGCCCTGGGAAACACCATATATTTT. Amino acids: CASSPGTGGALGNTIYF. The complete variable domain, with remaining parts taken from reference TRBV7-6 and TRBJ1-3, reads GAGVSQSPRYKVTKRGQDVALRCDPISGHVSLYWYRQALGQGPEFLTYFNYEAQQDKSGLPNDRFSAERPEGSISTLTIQRTEQRDSAMYRCASSPGTGGALGNTIYFGEGSWLTVV.

This CDR3 reads CASSYSTGIEAFF. The CDR3 bases are TGTGCCAGCAGTTACTCGACGGGGATTGAAGCTTTCTTT. This chain links TRBV6-6 with TRBJ1-1; D is unclear. The CDR3 loop spans 13 amino acids. V dropped 0 bases and J dropped 7 bases, with 9 bases sitting between them. CDR1 MNHNY and CDR2 SVGAGI come from the germline V gene (reference sequence).

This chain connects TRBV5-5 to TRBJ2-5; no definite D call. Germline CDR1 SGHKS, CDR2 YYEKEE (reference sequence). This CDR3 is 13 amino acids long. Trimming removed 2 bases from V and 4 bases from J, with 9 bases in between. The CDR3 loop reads CASSLLMLETQYF. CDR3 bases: TGTGCCAGCAGCTTACTGATGTTAGAGACCCAGTACTTC. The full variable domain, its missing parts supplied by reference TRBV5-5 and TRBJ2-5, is DAGVTQSPTHLIKTRGQQVTLRCSPISGHKSVSWYQQVLGQGPQFIFQYYEKEERGRGNFPDRFSARQFPNYSSELNVNALLLGDSALYLCASSLLMLETQYFGPGTRLLVL.

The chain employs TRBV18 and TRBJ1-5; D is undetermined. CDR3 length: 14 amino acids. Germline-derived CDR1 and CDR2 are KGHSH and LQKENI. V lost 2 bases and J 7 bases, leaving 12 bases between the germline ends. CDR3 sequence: CASSPVRRPQPQHF. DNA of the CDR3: TGTGCCAGCTCACCAGTGAGACGCCCACAGCCCCAGCATTTT.

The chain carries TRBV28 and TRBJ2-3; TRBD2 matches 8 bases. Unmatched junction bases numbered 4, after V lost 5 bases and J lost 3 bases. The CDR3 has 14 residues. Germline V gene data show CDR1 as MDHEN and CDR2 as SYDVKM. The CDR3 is CASSPPGGTDTQYF. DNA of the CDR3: TGTGCCAGCAGTCCCCCGGGGGGGACAGATACGCAGTATTTT.

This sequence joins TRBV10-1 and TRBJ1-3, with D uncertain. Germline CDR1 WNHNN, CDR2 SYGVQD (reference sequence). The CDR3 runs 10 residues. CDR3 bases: TGCCCCGGCACTGGAAACACCATATATTTT. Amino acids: CPGTGNTIYF.

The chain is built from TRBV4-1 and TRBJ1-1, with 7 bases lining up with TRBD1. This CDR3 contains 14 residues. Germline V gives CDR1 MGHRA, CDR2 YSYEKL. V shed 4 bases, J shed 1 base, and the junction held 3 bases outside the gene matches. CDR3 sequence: CASSPRQGNTEAFF. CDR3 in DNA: TGCGCCAGCAGCCCCCGACAGGGGAACACTGAAGCTTTCTTT.

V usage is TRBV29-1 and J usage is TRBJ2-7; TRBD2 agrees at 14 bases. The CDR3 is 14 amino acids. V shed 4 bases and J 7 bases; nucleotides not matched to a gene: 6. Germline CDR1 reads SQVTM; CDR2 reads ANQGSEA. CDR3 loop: CSVAGTSGGREQYF. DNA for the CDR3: TGCAGCGTTGCCGGGACTAGCGGGGGACGAGAGCAGTACTTC.

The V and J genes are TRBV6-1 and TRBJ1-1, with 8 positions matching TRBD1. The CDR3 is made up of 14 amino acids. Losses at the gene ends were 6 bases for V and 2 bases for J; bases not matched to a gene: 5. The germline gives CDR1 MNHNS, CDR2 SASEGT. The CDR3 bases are TGTGCCAGCAGCAAGGACAGGGATAACACTGAAGCTTTCTTT. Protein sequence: CASSKDRDNTEAFF.

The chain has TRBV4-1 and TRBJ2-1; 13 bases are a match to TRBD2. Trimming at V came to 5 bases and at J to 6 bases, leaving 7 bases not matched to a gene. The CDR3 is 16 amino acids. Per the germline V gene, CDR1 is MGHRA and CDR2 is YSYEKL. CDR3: CASSKLAGGPPNEQFF. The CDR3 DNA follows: TGCGCCAGCAGCAAACTAGCGGGGGGGCCTCCCAATGAGCAGTTCTTC.

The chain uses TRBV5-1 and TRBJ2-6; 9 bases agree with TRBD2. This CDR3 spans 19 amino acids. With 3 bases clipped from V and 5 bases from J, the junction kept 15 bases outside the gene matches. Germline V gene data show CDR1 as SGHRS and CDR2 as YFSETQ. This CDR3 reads CASSSRTGTSNIWANVLTF. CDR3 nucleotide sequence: TGCGCCAGCAGCTCCCGAACCGGGACTAGCAACATATGGGCCAACGTCCTGACTTTC.

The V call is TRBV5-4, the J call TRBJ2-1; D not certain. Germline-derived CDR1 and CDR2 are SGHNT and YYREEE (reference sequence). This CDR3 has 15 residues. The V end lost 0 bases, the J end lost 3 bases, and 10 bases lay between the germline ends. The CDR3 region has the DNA TGTGCCAGCAGCTTGGTTGAGAAAGTCTACAATGAGCAGTTCTTC. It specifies CASSLVEKVYNEQFF.

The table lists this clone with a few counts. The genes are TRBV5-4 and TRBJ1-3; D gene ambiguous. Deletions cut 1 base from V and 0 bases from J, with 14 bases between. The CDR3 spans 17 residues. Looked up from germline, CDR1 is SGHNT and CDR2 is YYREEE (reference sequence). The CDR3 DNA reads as TGTGCCAGCAGCTTGCGGGGAGGCCCGAGCTCTGGAAACACCATATATTTT. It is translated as CASSLRGGPSSGNTIYF. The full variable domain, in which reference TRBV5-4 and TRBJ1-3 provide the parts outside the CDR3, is ETGVTQSPTHLIKTRGQQVTLRCSSQSGHNTVSWYQQALGQGPQFIFQYYREEENGRGNFPPRFSGLQFPNYSSELNVNALELDDSALYLCASSLRGGPSSGNTIYFGEGSWLTVV.

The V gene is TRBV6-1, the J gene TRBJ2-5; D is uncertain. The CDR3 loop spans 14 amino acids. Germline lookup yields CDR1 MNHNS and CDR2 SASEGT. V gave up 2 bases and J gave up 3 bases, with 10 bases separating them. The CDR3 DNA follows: TGTGCCAGCAGTGAATTATGGCGAGAAGAGACCCAGTACTTC. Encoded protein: CASSELWREETQYF.

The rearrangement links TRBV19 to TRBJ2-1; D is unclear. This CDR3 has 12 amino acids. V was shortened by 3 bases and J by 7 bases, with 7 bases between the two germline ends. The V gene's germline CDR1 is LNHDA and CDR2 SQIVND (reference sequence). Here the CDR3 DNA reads TGTGCCAGTAGTATGCGATGGAATGAGCAGTTCTTC. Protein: CASSMRWNEQFF.

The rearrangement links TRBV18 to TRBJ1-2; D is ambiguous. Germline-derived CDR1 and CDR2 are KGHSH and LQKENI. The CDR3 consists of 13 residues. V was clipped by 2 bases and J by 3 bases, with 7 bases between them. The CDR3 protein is CASSPGLDYGYTF. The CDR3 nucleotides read TGTGCCAGCTCACCAGGGTTGGACTATGGCTACACCTTC.

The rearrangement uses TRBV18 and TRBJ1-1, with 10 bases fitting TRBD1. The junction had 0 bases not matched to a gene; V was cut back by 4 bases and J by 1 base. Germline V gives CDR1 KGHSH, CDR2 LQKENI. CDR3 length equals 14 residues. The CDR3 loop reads CASSRTGGNTEAFF. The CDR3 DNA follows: TGTGCCAGCTCACGGACAGGGGGGAACACTGAAGCTTTCTTT.

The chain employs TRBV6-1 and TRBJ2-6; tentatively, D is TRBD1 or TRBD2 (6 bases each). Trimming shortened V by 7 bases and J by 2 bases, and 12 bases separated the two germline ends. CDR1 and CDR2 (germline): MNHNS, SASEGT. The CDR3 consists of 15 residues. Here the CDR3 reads CASKTGGTGANVLTF. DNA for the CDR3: TGTGCCAGCAAGACCGGGGGCACTGGGGCCAACGTCCTGACTTTC.

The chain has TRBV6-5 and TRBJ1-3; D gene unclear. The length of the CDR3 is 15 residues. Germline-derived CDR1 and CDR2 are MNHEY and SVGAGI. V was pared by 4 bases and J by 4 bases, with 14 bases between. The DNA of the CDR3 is TGTGCCAGCAGTTCCGAACGGGTCTCCGGAAACACCATATATTTT. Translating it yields CASSSERVSGNTIYF.

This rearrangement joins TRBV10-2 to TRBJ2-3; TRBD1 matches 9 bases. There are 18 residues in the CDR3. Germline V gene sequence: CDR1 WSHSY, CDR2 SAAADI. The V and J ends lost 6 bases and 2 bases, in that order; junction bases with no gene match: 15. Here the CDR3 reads CASRLTGGQAGPTDTQYF. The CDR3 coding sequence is TGCGCCAGCAGACTTACAGGGGGCCAAGCGGGCCCCACAGATACGCAGTATTTT.

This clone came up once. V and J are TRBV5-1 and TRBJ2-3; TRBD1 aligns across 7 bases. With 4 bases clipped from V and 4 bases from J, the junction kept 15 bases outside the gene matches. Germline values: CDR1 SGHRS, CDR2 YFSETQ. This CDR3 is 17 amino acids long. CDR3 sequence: CASSLEVVTGRPDTQYF. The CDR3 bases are TGCGCCAGCAGCCTGGAGGTCGTGACAGGGCGCCCAGATACGCAGTATTTT. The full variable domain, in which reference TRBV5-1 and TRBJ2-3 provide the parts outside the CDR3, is KAGVTQTPRYLIKTRGQQVTLSCSPISGHRSVSWYQQTPGQGLQFLFEYFSETQRNKGNFPGRFSGRQFSNSRSEMNVSTLELGDSALYLCASSLEVVTGRPDTQYFGPGTRLTVL.